The entry that follows covers one T cell receptor beta chain sequence. Its matching antigen is unknown. The entry originates in a study of shared clonotypes between healthy human individuals. Study findings and constraints: When compared with the clonotypes that were shared by all four sorted-subset donors, the non-shared clonotypes turned out to have lower generation probabilities.

The study drew its donors from healthy HIV-negative adults without recent acute infections or vaccinations. Deep-level assay runs were performed. The protocol was immunoSEQ multiplex PCR, while the TCRdb copy is restricted to in-frame clones and leaves out a portion. Of over a million clones listed, under 80% were seen once; the top ten hold roughly 1.5%. With V trimmed by 8 bases and J by 8 bases, 7 bases remained unmatched. The CDR3 totals 13 residues. The germline CDR1 and CDR2 sequences are MDHEN and SYDVKM. This chain joins TRBV28 and TRBJ1-2, with 11 bases matching TRBD1. This clonotype was sampled from a man between 18 and 35 years old in good health. The specimen sequenced was memory CD4+ T cells sorted from blood. The sample's subset: CD45RA-negative fraction. CDR3 sequence (DNA): TGTGCCAGCTGGGACAGGGGGGGCAAGGGCTACACCTTC. This sequence encodes CASWDRGGKGYTF.